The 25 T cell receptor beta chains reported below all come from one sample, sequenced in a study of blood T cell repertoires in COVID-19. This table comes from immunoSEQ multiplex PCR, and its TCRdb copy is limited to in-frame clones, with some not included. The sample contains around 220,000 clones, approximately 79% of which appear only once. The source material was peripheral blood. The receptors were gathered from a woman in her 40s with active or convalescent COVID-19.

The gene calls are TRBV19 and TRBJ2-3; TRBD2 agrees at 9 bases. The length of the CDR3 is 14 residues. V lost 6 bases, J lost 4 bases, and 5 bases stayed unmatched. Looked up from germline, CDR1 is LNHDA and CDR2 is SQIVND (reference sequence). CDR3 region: CASSPAGGADTQYF. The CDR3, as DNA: TGTGCCAGTAGCCCTGCGGGGGGGGCAGATACGCAGTATTTT. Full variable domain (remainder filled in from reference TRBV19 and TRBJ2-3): DGGITQSPKYLFRKEGQNVTLSCEQNLNHDAMYWYRQDPGQGLRLIYYSQIVNDFQKGDIAEGYSVSREKKESFPLTVTSAQKNPTAFYLCASSPAGGADTQYFGPGTRLTVL.

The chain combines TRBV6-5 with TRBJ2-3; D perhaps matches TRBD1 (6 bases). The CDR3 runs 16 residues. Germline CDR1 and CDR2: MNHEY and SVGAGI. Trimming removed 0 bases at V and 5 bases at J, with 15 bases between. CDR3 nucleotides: TGTGCCAGCAGTTACTCGAGACCAAGGGACAAAGATACGCAGTATTTT. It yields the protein CASSYSRPRDKDTQYF.

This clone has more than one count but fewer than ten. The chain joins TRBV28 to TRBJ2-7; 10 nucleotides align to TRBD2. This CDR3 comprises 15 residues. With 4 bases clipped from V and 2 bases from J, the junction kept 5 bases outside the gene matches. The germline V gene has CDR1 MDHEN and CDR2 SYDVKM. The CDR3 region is CASSSLAGETYEQYF. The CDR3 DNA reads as TGTGCCAGCAGTTCGCTAGCGGGGGAGACCTACGAGCAGTACTTC. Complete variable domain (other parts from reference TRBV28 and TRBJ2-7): DVKVTQSSRYLVKRTGEKVFLECVQDMDHENMFWYRQDPGLGLRLIYFSYDVKMKEKGDIPEGYSVSREKKERFSLILESASTNQTSMYLCASSSLAGETYEQYFGPGTRLTVT.

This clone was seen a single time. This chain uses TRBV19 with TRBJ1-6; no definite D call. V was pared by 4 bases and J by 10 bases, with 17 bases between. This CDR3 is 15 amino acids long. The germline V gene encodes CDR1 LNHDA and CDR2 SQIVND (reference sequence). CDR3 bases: TGTGCCAGTAGTAGTTTCCCCGACGGCAGGTCACCCCTCCACTTT. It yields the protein CASSSFPDGRSPLHF.

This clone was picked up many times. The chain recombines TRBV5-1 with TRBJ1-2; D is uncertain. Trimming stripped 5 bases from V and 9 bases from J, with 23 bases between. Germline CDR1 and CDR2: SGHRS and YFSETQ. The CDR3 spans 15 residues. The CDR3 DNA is TGCGCCAGCAGTCCGGCGGGGATAGCGGGCGGGCGCTACACCTTC. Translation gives CASSPAGIAGGRYTF.

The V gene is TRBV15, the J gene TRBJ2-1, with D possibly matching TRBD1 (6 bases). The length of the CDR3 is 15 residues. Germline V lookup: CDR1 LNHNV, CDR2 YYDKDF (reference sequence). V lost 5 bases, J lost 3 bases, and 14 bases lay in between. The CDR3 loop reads CATSGTRGLYNEQFF. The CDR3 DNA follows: TGTGCCACCAGCGGTACCAGGGGTCTCTACAATGAGCAGTTCTTC.

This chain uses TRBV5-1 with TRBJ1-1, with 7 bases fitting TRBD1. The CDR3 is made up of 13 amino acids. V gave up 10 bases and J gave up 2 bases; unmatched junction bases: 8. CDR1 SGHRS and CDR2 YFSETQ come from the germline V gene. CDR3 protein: CARGRGINTEAFF. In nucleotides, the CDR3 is TGCGCCCGCGGCAGGGGGATAAACACTGAAGCTTTCTTT.

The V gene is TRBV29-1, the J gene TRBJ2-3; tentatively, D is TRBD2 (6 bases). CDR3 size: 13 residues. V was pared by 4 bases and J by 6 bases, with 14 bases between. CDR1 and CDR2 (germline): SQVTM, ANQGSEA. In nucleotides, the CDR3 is TGCAGCGTTGTTGAGGGTGGAGGGGATACGCAGTATTTT. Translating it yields CSVVEGGGDTQYF.

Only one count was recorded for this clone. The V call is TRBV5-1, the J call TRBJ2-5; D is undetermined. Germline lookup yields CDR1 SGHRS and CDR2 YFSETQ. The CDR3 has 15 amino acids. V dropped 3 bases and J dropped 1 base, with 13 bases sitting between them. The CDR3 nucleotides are TGCGCCAGCAGCTCGGAACTAAGGCCCCAAGAGACCCAGTACTTC. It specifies CASSSELRPQETQYF. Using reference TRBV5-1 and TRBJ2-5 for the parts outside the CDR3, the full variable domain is KAGVTQTPRYLIKTRGQQVTLSCSPISGHRSVSWYQQTPGQGLQFLFEYFSETQRNKGNFPGRFSGRQFSNSRSEMNVSTLELGDSALYLCASSSELRPQETQYFGPGTRLLVL.

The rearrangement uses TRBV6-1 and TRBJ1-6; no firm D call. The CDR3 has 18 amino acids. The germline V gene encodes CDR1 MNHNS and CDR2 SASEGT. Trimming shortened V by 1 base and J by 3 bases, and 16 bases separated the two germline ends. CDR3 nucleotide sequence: TGTGCCAGCAGTGAAGTCCCGGCGAGGCAGTTCTATAATTCACCCCTCCACTTT. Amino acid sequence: CASSEVPARQFYNSPLHF.

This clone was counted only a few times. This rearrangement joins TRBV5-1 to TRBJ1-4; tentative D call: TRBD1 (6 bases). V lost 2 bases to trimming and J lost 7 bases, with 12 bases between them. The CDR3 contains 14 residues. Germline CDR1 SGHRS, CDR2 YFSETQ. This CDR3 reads CASSLEIRGEKLFF. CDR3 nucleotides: TGCGCCAGCAGCTTAGAGATCAGGGGTGAAAAACTGTTTTTT.

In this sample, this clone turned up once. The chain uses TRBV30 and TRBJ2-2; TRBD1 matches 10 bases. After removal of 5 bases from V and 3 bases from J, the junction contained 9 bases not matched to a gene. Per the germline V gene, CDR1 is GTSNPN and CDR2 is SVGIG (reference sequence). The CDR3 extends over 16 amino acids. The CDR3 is CAWSYRDRGHTGELFF. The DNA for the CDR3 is TGTGCCTGGTCGTACAGGGACAGGGGACACACCGGGGAGCTGTTTTTT.

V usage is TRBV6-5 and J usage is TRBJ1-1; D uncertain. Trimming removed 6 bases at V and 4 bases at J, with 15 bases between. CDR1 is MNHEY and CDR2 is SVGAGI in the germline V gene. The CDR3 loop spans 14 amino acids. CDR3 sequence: CASSSEGGITEAFF. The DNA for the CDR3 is TGTGCCAGCAGCTCGGAGGGAGGGATCACTGAAGCTTTCTTT.

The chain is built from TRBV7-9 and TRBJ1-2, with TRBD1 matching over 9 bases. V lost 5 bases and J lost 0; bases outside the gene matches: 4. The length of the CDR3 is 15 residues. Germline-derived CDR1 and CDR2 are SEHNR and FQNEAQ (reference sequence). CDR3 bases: TGTGCCAGCAGCCCGTGGGACAGGGCTAACTATGGCTACACCTTC. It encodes CASSPWDRANYGYTF.

The CDR3 DNA reads as TGTGCCAGCAGCCTTAGTGGGACAGGGGGCGGTCAGCCCCAGCATTTT. Translated, it gives CASSLSGTGGGQPQHF. This chain links TRBV7-2 with TRBJ1-5, with 12 positions matching TRBD1. Per the germline V gene, CDR1 is SGHTA and CDR2 is FQGNSA. Trimming at V came to 5 bases and at J to 6 bases, leaving 8 bases not matched to a gene. The CDR3 is 16 amino acids.

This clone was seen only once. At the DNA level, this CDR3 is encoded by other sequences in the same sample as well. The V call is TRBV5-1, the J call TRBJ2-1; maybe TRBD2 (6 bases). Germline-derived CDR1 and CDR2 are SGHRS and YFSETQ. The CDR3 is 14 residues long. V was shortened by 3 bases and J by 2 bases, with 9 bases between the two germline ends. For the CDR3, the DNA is TGCGCCAGCAGCTCTTCGGGGGCCTACAATGAGCAGTTCTTC. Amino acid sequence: CASSSSGAYNEQFF.

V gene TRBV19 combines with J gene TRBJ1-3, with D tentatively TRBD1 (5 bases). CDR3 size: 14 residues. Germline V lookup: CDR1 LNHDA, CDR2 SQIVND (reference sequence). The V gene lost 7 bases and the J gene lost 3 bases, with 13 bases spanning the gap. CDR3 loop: CASNGGVFGNTIYF. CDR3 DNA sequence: TGTGCCAGTAACGGGGGGGTTTTTGGAAACACCATATATTTT.

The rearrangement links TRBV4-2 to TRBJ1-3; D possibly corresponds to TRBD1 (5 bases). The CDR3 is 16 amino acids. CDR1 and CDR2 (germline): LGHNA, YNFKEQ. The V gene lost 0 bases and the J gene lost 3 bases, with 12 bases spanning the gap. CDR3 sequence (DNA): TGTGCCAGCAGCCAAGATCAATTGGGGGGTGGAAACACCATATATTTT. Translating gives CASSQDQLGGGNTIYF.

This CDR3 is CASSLGTGSIHEAFF. The CDR3 region has the DNA TGTGCCAGCAGCTTGGGGACAGGGTCAATTCATGAAGCTTTCTTT. The rearrangement joins TRBV5-4 to TRBJ1-1; 8 bases are shared with TRBD1. After removal of 0 bases from V and 7 bases from J, the junction contained 8 bases not matched to a gene. The V gene's germline CDR1 is SGHNT and CDR2 YYREEE (reference sequence). The CDR3 spans 15 residues.

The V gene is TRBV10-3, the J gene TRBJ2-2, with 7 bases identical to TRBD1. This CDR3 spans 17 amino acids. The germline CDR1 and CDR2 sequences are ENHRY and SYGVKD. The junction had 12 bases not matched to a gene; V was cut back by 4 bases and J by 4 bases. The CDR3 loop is CAISVRTVDRATGELFF. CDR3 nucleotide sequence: TGTGCCATCAGTGTAAGGACAGTCGACAGGGCCACCGGGGAGCTGTTTTTT.

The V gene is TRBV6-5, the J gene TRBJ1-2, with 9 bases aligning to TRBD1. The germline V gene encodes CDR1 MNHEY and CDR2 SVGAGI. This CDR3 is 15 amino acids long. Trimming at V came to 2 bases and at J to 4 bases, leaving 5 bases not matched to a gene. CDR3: CASSYKTGGGYGYTF. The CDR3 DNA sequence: TGTGCCAGCAGTTACAAGACAGGGGGAGGCTATGGCTACACCTTC.

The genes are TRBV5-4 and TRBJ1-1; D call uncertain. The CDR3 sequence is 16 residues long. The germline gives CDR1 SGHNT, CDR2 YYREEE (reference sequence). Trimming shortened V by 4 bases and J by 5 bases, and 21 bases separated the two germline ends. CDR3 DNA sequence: TGTGCCAGCAGCGCGGCCGAGCGGAGGGCCACAACTGAAGCTTTCTTT. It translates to CASSAAERRATTEAFF.

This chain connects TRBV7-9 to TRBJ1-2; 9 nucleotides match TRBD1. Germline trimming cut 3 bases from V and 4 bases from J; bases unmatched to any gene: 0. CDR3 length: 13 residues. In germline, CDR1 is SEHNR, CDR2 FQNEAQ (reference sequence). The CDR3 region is CASSLTGGYGYTF. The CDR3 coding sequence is TGTGCCAGCAGCTTGACAGGGGGCTATGGCTACACCTTC.

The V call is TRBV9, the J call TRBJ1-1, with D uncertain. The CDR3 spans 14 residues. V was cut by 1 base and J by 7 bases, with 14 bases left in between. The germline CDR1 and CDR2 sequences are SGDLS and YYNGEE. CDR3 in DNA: TGTGCCAGCAGCGTAACGCATCGGGGTGATGAAGCTTTCTTT. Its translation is CASSVTHRGDEAFF. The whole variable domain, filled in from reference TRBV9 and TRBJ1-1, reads DSGVTQTPKHLITATGQRVTLRCSPRSGDLSVYWYQQSLDQGLQFLIQYYNGEERAKGNILERFSAQQFPDLHSELNLSSLELGDSALYFCASSVTHRGDEAFFGQGTRLTVV.

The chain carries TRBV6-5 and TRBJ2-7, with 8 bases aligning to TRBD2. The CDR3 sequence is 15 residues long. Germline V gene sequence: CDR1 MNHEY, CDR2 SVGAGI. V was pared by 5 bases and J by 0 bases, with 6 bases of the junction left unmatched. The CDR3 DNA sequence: TGTGCCAGCAGTCATAGCGGGGTACCCTCCTACGAGCAGTACGTC. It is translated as CASSHSGVPSYEQYV.